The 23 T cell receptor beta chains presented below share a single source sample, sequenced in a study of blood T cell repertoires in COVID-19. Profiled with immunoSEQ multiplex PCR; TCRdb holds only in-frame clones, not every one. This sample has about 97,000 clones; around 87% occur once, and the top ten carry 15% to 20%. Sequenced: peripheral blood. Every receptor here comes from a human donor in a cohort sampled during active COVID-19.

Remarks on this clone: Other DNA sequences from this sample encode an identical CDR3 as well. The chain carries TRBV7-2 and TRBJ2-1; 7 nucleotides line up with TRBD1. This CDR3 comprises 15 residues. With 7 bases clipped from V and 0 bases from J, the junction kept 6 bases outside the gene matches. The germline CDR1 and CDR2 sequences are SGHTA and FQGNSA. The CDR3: CASTEGAGSYNEQFF. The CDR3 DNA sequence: TGTGCCAGCACCGAGGGGGCGGGCTCCTACAATGAGCAGTTCTTC.

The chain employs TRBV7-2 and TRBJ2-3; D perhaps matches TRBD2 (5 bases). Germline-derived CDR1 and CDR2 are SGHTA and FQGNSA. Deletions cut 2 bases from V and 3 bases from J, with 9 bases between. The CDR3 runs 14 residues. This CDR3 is CASSLQAVTDTQYF. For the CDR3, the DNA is TGTGCCAGCAGCTTACAAGCGGTAACAGATACGCAGTATTTT.

The CDR3 DNA reads TGTGCCAGCAGCTTTCGAACTAATGAAAAACTGTTTTTT. Encoded protein: CASSFRTNEKLFF. The rearrangement uses TRBV5-4 and TRBJ1-4; unclear D gene. Per germline, CDR1 SGHNT and CDR2 YYREEE (reference sequence). Trimming pared 2 bases from V and 1 base from J, leaving 3 bases between. This CDR3 comprises 13 residues.

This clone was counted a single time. CDR3 protein: CASSFQRSSYNEQFF. CDR3 in DNA: TGCGCCAGCAGCTTTCAGCGAAGCTCCTACAATGAGCAGTTCTTC. The chain links TRBV5-1 to TRBJ2-1, with no clear D. From germline, CDR1 is SGHRS and CDR2 YFSETQ. Trimming stripped 2 bases from V and 0 bases from J, with 9 bases between. This CDR3 is built from 15 residues.

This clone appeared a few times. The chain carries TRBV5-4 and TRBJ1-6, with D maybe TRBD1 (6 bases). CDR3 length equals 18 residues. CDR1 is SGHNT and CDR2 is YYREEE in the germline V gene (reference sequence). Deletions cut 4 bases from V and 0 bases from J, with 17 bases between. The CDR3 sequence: CASSPWTDISSYNSPLHF. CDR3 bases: TGTGCCAGCAGCCCCTGGACAGACATCAGCTCCTATAATTCACCCCTCCACTTT. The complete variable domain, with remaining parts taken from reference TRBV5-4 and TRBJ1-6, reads ETGVTQSPTHLIKTRGQQVTLRCSSQSGHNTVSWYQQALGQGPQFIFQYYREEENGRGNFPPRFSGLQFPNYSSELNVNALELDDSALYLCASSPWTDISSYNSPLHFGNGTRLTVT.

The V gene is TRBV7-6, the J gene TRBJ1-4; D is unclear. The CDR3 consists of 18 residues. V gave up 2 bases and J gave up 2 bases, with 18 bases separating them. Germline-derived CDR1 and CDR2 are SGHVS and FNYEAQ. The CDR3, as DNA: TGTGCCAGCAGCTTAAACGTGATCGGGTTCGCGACTAATGAAAAACTGTTTTTT. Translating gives CASSLNVIGFATNEKLFF. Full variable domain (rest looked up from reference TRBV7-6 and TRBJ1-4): GAGVSQSPRYKVTKRGQDVALRCDPISGHVSLYWYRQALGQGPEFLTYFNYEAQQDKSGLPNDRFSAERPEGSISTLTIQRTEQRDSAMYRCASSLNVIGFATNEKLFFGSGTQLSVL.

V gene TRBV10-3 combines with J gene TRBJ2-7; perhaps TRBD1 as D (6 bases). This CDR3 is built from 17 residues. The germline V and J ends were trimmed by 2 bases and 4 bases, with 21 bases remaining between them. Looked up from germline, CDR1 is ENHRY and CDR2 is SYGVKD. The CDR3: CAISEGILPGQDYEQYF. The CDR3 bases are TGTGCCATCAGTGAGGGAATACTCCCGGGACAAGATTACGAGCAGTACTTC.

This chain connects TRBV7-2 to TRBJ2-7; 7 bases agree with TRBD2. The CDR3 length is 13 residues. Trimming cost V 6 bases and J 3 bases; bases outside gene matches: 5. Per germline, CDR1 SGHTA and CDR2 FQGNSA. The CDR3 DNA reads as TGTGCCAGCAGTAGCGGGTATCTCTACGAGCAGTACTTC. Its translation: CASSSGYLYEQYF.

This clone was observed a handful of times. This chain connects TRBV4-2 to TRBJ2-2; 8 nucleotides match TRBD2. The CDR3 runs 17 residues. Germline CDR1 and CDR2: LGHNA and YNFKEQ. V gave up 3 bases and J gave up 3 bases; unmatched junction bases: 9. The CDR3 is CASSQGALLADTGELFF. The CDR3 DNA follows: TGTGCCAGCAGCCAGGGCGCCTTACTAGCGGACACCGGGGAGCTGTTTTTT.

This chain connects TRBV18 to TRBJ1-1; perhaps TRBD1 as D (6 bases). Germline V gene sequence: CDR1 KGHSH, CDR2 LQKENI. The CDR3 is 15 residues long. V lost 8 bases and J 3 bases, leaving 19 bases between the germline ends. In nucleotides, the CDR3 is TGTGCCAGCACTACTTCACCAGGGGTGGACACTGAAGCTTTCTTT. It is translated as CASTTSPGVDTEAFF.

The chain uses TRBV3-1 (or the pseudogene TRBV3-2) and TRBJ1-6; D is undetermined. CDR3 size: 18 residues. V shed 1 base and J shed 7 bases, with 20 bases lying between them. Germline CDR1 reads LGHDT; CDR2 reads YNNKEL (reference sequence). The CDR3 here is CASSQVPGLQIGNSPLHF. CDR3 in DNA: TGTGCCAGCAGCCAAGTGCCGGGTCTCCAAATCGGGAATTCACCCCTCCACTTT.

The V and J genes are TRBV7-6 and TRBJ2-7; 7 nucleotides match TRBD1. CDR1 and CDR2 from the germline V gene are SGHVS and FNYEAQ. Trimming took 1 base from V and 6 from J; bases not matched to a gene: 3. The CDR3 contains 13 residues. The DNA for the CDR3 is TGTGCCAGCAGCTTAGACAGGGGTTCCGAGCAGTACTTC. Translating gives CASSLDRGSEQYF.

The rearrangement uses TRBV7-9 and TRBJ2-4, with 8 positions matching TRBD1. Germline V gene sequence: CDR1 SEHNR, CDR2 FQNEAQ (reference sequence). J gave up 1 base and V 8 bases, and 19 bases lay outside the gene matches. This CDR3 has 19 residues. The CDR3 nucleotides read TGTGCCAGCGGCCGTTGGACAGGGCAGGGGTTGGGGGCCAAAAACATTCAGTACTTC. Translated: CASGRWTGQGLGAKNIQYF.

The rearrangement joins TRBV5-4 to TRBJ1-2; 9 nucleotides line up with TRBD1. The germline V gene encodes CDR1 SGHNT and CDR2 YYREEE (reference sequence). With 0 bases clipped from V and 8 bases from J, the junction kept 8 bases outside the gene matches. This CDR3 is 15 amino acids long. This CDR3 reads CASSLDGTGIFGYTF. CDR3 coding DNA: TGTGCCAGCAGCTTGGACGGGACAGGGATTTTCGGCTACACCTTC.

Here the CDR3 DNA reads TGTGCCAGCAGTTACTCGAACCCGGGACTAGCGGGGGAGTCCTACAATGAGCAGTTCTTC. It is translated as CASSYSNPGLAGESYNEQFF. The chain couples TRBV6-2 or TRBV6-3 to TRBJ2-1; 14 bases map to TRBD2. The germline CDR1 and CDR2 sequences are MNHEY and SVGEGT. V shed 0 bases and J 1 base; nucleotides not matched to a gene: 8. This CDR3 is built from 20 residues.

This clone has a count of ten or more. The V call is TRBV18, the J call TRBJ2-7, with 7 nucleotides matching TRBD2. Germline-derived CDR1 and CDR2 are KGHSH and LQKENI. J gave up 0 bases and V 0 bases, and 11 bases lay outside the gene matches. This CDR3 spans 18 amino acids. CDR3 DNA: TGTGCCAGCTCACCACCGTCCAGCGGGGCCGTTAGCTCCTACGAGCAGTACTTC. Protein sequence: CASSPPSSGAVSSYEQYF.

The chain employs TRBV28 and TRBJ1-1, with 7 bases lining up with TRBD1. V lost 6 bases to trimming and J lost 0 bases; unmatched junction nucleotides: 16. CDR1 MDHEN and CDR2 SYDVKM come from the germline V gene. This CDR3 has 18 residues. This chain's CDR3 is CASSPTTGQVGLNTEAFF. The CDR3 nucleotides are TGTGCCAGCAGCCCGACGACAGGGCAAGTCGGGCTGAACACTGAAGCTTTCTTT. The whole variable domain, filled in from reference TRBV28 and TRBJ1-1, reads DVKVTQSSRYLVKRTGEKVFLECVQDMDHENMFWYRQDPGLGLRLIYFSYDVKMKEKGDIPEGYSVSREKKERFSLILESASTNQTSMYLCASSPTTGQVGLNTEAFFGQGTRLTVV.

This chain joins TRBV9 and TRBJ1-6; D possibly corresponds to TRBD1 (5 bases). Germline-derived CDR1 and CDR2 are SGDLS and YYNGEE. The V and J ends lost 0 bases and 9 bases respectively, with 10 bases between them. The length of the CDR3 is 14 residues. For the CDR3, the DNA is TGTGCCAGCAGCGTAGTAGGGGTGGGTTCACCCCTCCACTTT. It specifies CASSVVGVGSPLHF.

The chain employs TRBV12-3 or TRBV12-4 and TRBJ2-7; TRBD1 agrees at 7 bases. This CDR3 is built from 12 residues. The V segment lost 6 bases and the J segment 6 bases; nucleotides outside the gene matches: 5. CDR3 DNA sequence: TGTGCCAGCAGCCTGACAGGGTTCGAGCAGTACTTC. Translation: CASSLTGFEQYF.

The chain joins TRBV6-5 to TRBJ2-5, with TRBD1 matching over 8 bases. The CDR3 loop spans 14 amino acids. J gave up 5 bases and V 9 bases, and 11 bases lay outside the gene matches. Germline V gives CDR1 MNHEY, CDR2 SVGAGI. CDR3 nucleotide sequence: TGTGCCAGTTCCTTAGGACAGGGCCGTGAGACCCAGTACTTC. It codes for CASSLGQGRETQYF.

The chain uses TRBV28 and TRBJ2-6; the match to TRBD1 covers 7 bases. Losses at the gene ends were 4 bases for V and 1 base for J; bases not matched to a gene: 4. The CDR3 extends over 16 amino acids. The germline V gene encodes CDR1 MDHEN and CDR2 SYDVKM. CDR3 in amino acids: CASSSLGQSGANVLTF. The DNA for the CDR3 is TGTGCCAGCAGTTCCCTGGGACAGTCTGGGGCCAACGTCCTGACTTTC.

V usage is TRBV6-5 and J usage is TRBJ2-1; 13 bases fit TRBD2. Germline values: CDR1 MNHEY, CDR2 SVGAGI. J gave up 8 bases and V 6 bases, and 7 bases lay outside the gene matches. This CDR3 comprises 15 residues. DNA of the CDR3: TGTGCCAGCAGACTAGCGGGAGGGCCAACCGATGAGCAGTTCTTC. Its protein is CASRLAGGPTDEQFF.

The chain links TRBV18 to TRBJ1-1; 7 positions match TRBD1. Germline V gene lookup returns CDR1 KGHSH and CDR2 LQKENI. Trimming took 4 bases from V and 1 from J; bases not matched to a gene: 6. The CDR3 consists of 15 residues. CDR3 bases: TGTGCCAGCTCACTTCGACAGGGCCGGAACACTGAAGCTTTCTTT. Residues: CASSLRQGRNTEAFF.